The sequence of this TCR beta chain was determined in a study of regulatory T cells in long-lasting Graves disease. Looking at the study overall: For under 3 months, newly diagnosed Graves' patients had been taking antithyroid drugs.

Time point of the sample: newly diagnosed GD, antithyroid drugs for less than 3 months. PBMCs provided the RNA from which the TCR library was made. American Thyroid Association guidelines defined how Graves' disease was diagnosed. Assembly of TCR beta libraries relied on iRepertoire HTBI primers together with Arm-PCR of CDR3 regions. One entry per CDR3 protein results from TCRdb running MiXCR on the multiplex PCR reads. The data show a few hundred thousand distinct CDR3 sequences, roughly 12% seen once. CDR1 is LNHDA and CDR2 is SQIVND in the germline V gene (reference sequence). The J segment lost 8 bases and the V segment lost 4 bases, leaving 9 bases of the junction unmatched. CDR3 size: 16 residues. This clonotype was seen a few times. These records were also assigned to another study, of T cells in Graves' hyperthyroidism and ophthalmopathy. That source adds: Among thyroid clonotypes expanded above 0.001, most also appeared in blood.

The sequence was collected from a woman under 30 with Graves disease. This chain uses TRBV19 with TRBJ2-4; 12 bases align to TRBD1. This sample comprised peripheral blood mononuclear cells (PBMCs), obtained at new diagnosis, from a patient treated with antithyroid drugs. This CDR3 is CASSTRDRGLVDIQYF. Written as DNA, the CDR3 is TGTGCCAGTAGTACCCGGGACAGGGGGCTGGTGGACATTCAGTACTTC.